Sequencing of this T cell receptor beta chain was carried out in a study of lymphopenia after photon versus proton radiotherapy. Turning to this clone: The antigen remains undetermined.

The ends were cut back, 6 bases at V and 4 bases at J, with 8 bases in the middle. Germline assignment: CDR1 DFQATT and CDR2 SNEGSKA (reference sequence). The CDR3 loop spans 11 amino acids. Study-wide results and caveats: Photon-treated patients lost naive T cells and TCR diversity; proton-treated stayed stable. Larger post-nadir TCR diversity loss correlated inversely with survival in deceased patients. Survival link was tested only in deceased patients; proton benefit remains a possibility. Post-nadir diversity loss with photons came from oligoclonal expansion, particularly CD8+ Temra cells.

Profiled with immunoSEQ multiplex PCR; TCRdb holds only in-frame clones, not every one. The repertoire holds tens of thousands of clones, about nine tenths seen once, with approximately 2.9% in the top ten. This TCR was sampled from a woman in her seventies with pancreatic cancer. The gene calls are TRBV20-1 and TRBJ2-3; no definite D call. The sample in question was peripheral blood, obtained from a patient treated with photon-based radiotherapy. The CDR3 DNA reads TGCAGTGCAGGGCCGGCAGATACGCAGTATTTT. Translation gives CSAGPADTQYF.